This TCR beta chain stems from a study of T cells after yellow fever vaccination. Regarding the study as a whole: Contamination by abundant bulk-population clonotypes could be present in FACS-sorted repertoires.

TCRdb itself ran the 5' RACE reads through MiXCR, one entry per CDR3 protein. The profile covers a few hundred thousand distinct CDR3 sequences, with 8.7% appearing a single time and 3% to 4% taken by the ten largest. CDR1 and CDR2 from the germline V gene are SQVTM and ANQGSEA. Unmatched junction bases numbered 7, after V lost 6 bases and J lost 6 bases. CDR3 size: 13 residues. This clonotype appeared a few times. The antigen remains unidentified. This chain uses TRBV29-1 with TRBJ1-4; 7 bases align to TRBD1. The sequencing here drew on CD4+ T cells sorted from PBMCs, taken 5 days after the yellow fever booster vaccination. The receptor was derived from a young man who received the YFV17D yellow fever vaccine. CDR3 nucleotide sequence: TGCAGCGTCACAGGGGAGGACGATGAAAAACTGTTTTTT. Amino acid sequence: CSVTGEDDEKLFF.